This entry lists 18 T cell receptor beta chains sequenced from one sample in a study of cytomegalovirus exposure and HLA in healthy donors. Researchers ran the PCR with 60 Vbeta and 13 Jbeta primers. Using immunoSEQ multiplex PCR, the repertoire was profiled, and TCRdb retains in-frame clones only, with some absent. The table shows roughly 90,000 clones, with roughly 78% occurring only once. Sample: PBMCs. The origin of the receptors is a man aged 25 to 45 in good health and CMV-seronegative.

V is TRBV28 and J is TRBJ1-1, with 8 bases matching TRBD1. This CDR3 is built from 17 residues. The V and J ends lost 6 bases and 1 base, in that order; junction bases with no gene match: 13. CDR1 and CDR2 from the germline V gene are MDHEN and SYDVKM. CDR3: CASSLPQGAGPNTEAFF. The CDR3 DNA follows: TGTGCCAGCAGCCTCCCGCAGGGGGCGGGACCGAACACTGAAGCTTTCTTT. Based on the CDR3 plus reference TRBV28 and TRBJ1-1, the full variable domain is DVKVTQSSRYLVKRTGEKVFLECVQDMDHENMFWYRQDPGLGLRLIYFSYDVKMKEKGDIPEGYSVSREKKERFSLILESASTNQTSMYLCASSLPQGAGPNTEAFFGQGTRLTVV.

A few counts support this clone. The gene calls are TRBV5-1 and TRBJ2-7; 9 nucleotides agree with TRBD1. CDR1 and CDR2 from the germline V gene are SGHRS and YFSETQ. Trimming took 4 bases from V and 2 from J; bases not matched to a gene: 10. The CDR3 contains 16 residues. This chain's CDR3 is CASSPGTGTEAYEQYF. CDR3 nucleotide sequence: TGCGCCAGCAGCCCCGGGACAGGGACTGAAGCCTACGAGCAGTACTTC.

The rearrangement uses TRBV28 and TRBJ2-7, with D maybe TRBD1 (6 bases). The CDR3 runs 16 residues. Trimming pared 6 bases from V and 3 bases from J, leaving 21 bases between. Per the germline V gene, CDR1 is MDHEN and CDR2 is SYDVKM. CDR3: CASSHSSGTSFYEQYF. The CDR3 DNA is TGTGCCAGCAGCCACTCCTCCGGGACATCCTTCTACGAGCAGTACTTC.

This clone was counted a few times. The V and J genes are TRBV14 and TRBJ1-2; 7 bases agree with TRBD1. The V gene end was trimmed by 2 bases and the J gene end by 2 bases; junction bases not matched to a gene: 5. The CDR3 runs 15 residues. Per germline, CDR1 SGHDN and CDR2 FVKESK. CDR3 bases: TGTGCCAGCAGCCAAACCCCGACAGGGAACTATGGCTACACCTTC. Residues: CASSQTPTGNYGYTF.

This sequence joins TRBV14 and TRBJ1-1, with 8 bases matching TRBD1. V gave up 10 bases and J gave up 0 bases; unmatched junction bases: 4. Germline V gene data show CDR1 as SGHDN and CDR2 as FVKESK. CDR3 length: 13 residues. CDR3 region: CATSGQVNTEAFF. The CDR3 nucleotides read TGTGCCACCTCGGGACAGGTGAACACTGAAGCTTTCTTT.

This clone was seen just once. The CDR3 DNA reads TGTGCCAGCACCTATGGACAGTTCCACTTCTTT. It codes for CASTYGQFHFF. The V call is TRBV27, the J call TRBJ1-1; TRBD1 might be the D (6 bases). Germline assignment: CDR1 MNHEY and CDR2 SMNVEV (reference sequence). This CDR3 spans 11 amino acids. With 7 bases removed from V and 14 bases from J, the gap between germline ends came to 17 bases.

This clone was found once. The chain couples TRBV30 to TRBJ1-2; 8 bases are a match to TRBD1. The CDR3 has 14 residues. Germline CDR1 GTSNPN, CDR2 SVGIG (reference sequence). J was trimmed by 8 bases and V by 5 bases; bases with no gene match: 13. In DNA, the CDR3 is TGTGCCTGGGACACGACAGGGGTTCAAAGGGGCTACACCTTC. Its protein product is CAWDTTGVQRGYTF.

The gene calls are TRBV18 and TRBJ1-5; D perhaps matches TRBD1 (6 bases). The V gene lost 3 bases and the J gene lost 5 bases, with 11 bases spanning the gap. The CDR3 sequence is 14 residues long. Germline V lookup: CDR1 KGHSH, CDR2 LQKENI. In DNA, the CDR3 is TGTGCCAGCTCACCGATCGCAGGGGATCAGCCCCAGCATTTT. Protein product: CASSPIAGDQPQHF.

V is TRBV5-1 and J is TRBJ1-1; D is undetermined. This CDR3 has 15 amino acids. Deletions cut 0 bases from V and 4 bases from J, with 13 bases between. Germline lookup yields CDR1 SGHRS and CDR2 YFSETQ. CDR3 loop: CASSLGGGPVTEAFF. The CDR3 DNA is TGCGCCAGCAGCTTGGGCGGCGGGCCGGTCACTGAAGCTTTCTTT.

The chain links TRBV12-5 to TRBJ2-5, with a weak D call TRBD1 (6 bases). Germline V gene data show CDR1 as LGHNT and CDR2 as FRNRAP. Trimming stripped 0 bases from V and 5 bases from J, with 16 bases between. CDR3 length: 16 amino acids. In DNA, the CDR3 is TGTGCTAGTGGTTTGGTACTGGGGGCGCGAGGGGAGACCCAGTACTTC. Translating gives CASGLVLGARGETQYF.

CDR3: CASSQGLAGGLDEQYF. DNA for the CDR3: TGTGCCAGCAGCCAGGGCCTAGCGGGAGGGCTCGACGAGCAGTACTTC. The chain carries TRBV4-2 and TRBJ2-7, with 12 bases that match TRBD2. From germline, CDR1 is LGHNA and CDR2 YNFKEQ. This CDR3 has 16 amino acids. V shed 3 bases and J 5 bases; nucleotides not matched to a gene: 8.

The chain links TRBV5-1 to TRBJ2-5; 11 nucleotides match TRBD2. V was pared by 2 bases and J by 1 base, with 1 base of the junction left unmatched. This CDR3 comprises 15 residues. CDR1 and CDR2 from the germline V gene are SGHRS and YFSETQ. The CDR3 is CASSFGTSGQETQYF. The CDR3 DNA is TGCGCCAGCAGCTTCGGGACTAGCGGCCAAGAGACCCAGTACTTC.

The chain uses TRBV4-3 and TRBJ2-6; D is perhaps TRBD1 (6 bases). The V and J ends lost 0 bases and 2 bases respectively, with 8 bases between them. Germline CDR1 and CDR2: LGHNA and YSLEER. CDR3 length equals 16 residues. The CDR3 is CASSQDPGAGANVLTF. The CDR3 DNA follows: TGCGCCAGCAGCCAAGATCCAGGGGCTGGGGCCAACGTCCTGACTTTC.

This chain joins TRBV6-5 and TRBJ1-2; no firm D call. Deletions cut 6 bases from V and 2 bases from J, with 16 bases between. This CDR3 spans 15 amino acids. Germline V gene data show CDR1 as MNHEY and CDR2 as SVGAGI. The DNA of the CDR3 is TGTGCCAGCAGACTCGGGAGAGCCAGGAACTATGGCTACACCTTC. Amino acid sequence: CASRLGRARNYGYTF.

This chain joins TRBV29-1 and TRBJ2-7; 8 bases map to TRBD1. From germline, CDR1 is SQVTM and CDR2 ANQGSEA. The CDR3 consists of 13 residues. V lost 7 bases, J lost 3 bases, and 8 bases stayed unmatched. CDR3 bases: TGCAGCGGCGGACAGGGCATTCACTACGAGCAGTACTTC. Residues: CSGGQGIHYEQYF.

This chain uses TRBV7-8 with TRBJ2-2, with unresolved D. Trimming shortened V by 1 base and J by 2 bases, and 8 bases separated the two germline ends. Germline CDR1 is SGHVS and CDR2 is FQNEAQ. The CDR3 is 15 residues long. DNA for the CDR3: TGTGCCAGCAGCTTAGTGGTCAGTAACACCGGGGAGCTGTTTTTT. This encodes CASSLVVSNTGELFF.

This chain joins TRBV27 and TRBJ2-7; D may be TRBD1 (6 bases). V was cut by 6 bases and J by 3 bases, with 12 bases left in between. The CDR3 contains 13 residues. Germline CDR1 reads MNHEY; CDR2 reads SMNVEV (reference sequence). The CDR3 coding sequence is TGTGCCAGCAGGATGGGACATAACTACGAGCAGTACTTC. Protein product: CASRMGHNYEQYF.

The rearrangement links TRBV5-1 to TRBJ2-7; TRBD1 matches at 7 bases. The CDR3 contains 14 residues. Germline V CDR1 and CDR2: SGHRS, YFSETQ. With V trimmed by 4 bases and J by 4 bases, 8 bases remained unmatched. CDR3 nucleotide sequence: TGCGCCAGCAGCCCCGGGACAGCGATTTACGAGCAGTACTTC. This encodes CASSPGTAIYEQYF.